What follows are 15 T cell receptor beta chains derived from one specimen sequenced in a study of blood T cell repertoires in COVID-19. The data were produced by immunoSEQ multiplex PCR, yet TCRdb's version contains in-frame clones alone and is incomplete. The data show hundreds of thousands of clones, about 90% seen once. Sequenced input: peripheral blood. These receptors all come from a woman aged 25 to 39 who had recovered from COVID-19.

This chain uses TRBV29-1 with TRBJ1-3; 9 bases are a match to TRBD1. The CDR3 has 13 amino acids. The V gene's germline CDR1 is SQVTM and CDR2 ANQGSEA. V was pared by 4 bases and J by 3 bases, with 1 base of the junction left unmatched. CDR3 bases: TGCAGCGTTGGGACAGGGGTTGGAAACACCATATATTTT. This codes for CSVGTGVGNTIYF.

This clone has a single count. The genes are TRBV5-1 and TRBJ1-4; D gene unclear. The CDR3 is 14 amino acids. Per the germline V gene, CDR1 is SGHRS and CDR2 is YFSETQ. V was cut by 0 bases and J by 3 bases, with 6 bases left in between. For the CDR3, the DNA is TGCGCCAGCAGCTTGGGCGGTGCTAATGAAAAACTGTTTTTT. Its protein is CASSLGGANEKLFF. The variable domain in full, with the rest retrieved from reference TRBV5-1 and TRBJ1-4, is KAGVTQTPRYLIKTRGQQVTLSCSPISGHRSVSWYQQTPGQGLQFLFEYFSETQRNKGNFPGRFSGRQFSNSRSEMNVSTLELGDSALYLCASSLGGANEKLFFGSGTQLSVL.

This rearrangement joins TRBV7-9 to TRBJ1-4; D remains ambiguous. The germline CDR1 and CDR2 sequences are SEHNR and FQNEAQ (reference sequence). The CDR3 is 15 amino acids. The V end lost 5 bases, the J end lost 2 bases, and 12 bases lay between the germline ends. The CDR3 nucleotides are TGTGCCAGCAGCCCCAATAGCGTGACTAATGAAAAACTGTTTTTT. It translates to CASSPNSVTNEKLFF.

This clone was seen a handful of times. The rearrangement links TRBV4-1 to TRBJ2-1; D remains ambiguous. This CDR3 spans 16 amino acids. Germline assignment: CDR1 MGHRA and CDR2 YSYEKL. V lost 1 base, J lost 3 bases, and 13 bases lay in between. CDR3 DNA: TGCGCCAGCAGCCAAGTTGACATCCTACACTACAATGAGCAGTTCTTC. It codes for CASSQVDILHYNEQFF.

The chain employs TRBV9 and TRBJ2-1; TRBD2 agrees at 10 bases. Germline V CDR1 and CDR2: SGDLS, YYNGEE. This CDR3 is built from 16 residues. Trimming cost V 4 bases and J 2 bases; bases outside gene matches: 6. In nucleotides, the CDR3 is TGTGCCAGCAGCCCTGGACTAGCGGATCCCTACAATGAGCAGTTCTTC. Its protein is CASSPGLADPYNEQFF.

The chain employs TRBV19 and TRBJ1-2; D call uncertain. Per germline, CDR1 LNHDA and CDR2 SQIVND (reference sequence). Trimming shortened V by 10 bases and J by 2 bases, and 14 bases separated the two germline ends. CDR3 length: 13 residues. The CDR3 loop is CATARFLNYGYTF. CDR3 in DNA: TGTGCCACCGCTCGGTTTCTAAACTATGGCTACACCTTC. The variable domain in full, completed from reference TRBV19 and TRBJ1-2, reads DGGITQSPKYLFRKEGQNVTLSCEQNLNHDAMYWYRQDPGQGLRLIYYSQIVNDFQKGDIAEGYSVSREKKESFPLTVTSAQKNPTAFYLCATARFLNYGYTFGSGTRLTVV.

This chain joins TRBV25-1 and TRBJ1-1, with D unclear. V was trimmed by 1 base and J by 1 base, leaving 16 bases between them. CDR1 and CDR2 (germline): MGHDK, SYGVNS. The CDR3 totals 17 residues. Here the CDR3 DNA reads TGTGCCAGCAGTGAATCCCTCCCCGCAGGAAGGAACACTGAAGCTTTCTTT. The encoded protein is CASSESLPAGRNTEAFF.

The chain employs TRBV3-1 (or the pseudogene TRBV3-2) and TRBJ2-1; 11 bases are a match to TRBD2. The J segment lost 10 bases and the V segment lost 7 bases, leaving 6 bases of the junction unmatched. This CDR3 comprises 13 residues. The germline V gene encodes CDR1 LGHDT and CDR2 YNNKEL (reference sequence). The CDR3 protein is CASNVAGGREQFF. CDR3 sequence (DNA): TGTGCCAGCAACGTAGCGGGGGGGCGGGAGCAGTTCTTC.

The V gene is TRBV15, the J gene TRBJ1-2; D gene ambiguous. The CDR3 is 18 residues long. The germline V gene encodes CDR1 LNHNV and CDR2 YYDKDF (reference sequence). V shed 0 bases and J shed 0 bases, with 17 bases lying between them. The CDR3 is CATSRDRAREVTNYGYTF. DNA of the CDR3: TGTGCCACCAGCAGAGATCGGGCACGGGAAGTTACTAACTATGGCTACACCTTC.

The chain combines TRBV7-2 with TRBJ1-3; D remains unclear. The V gene lost 4 bases and the J gene lost 3 bases, with 16 bases spanning the gap. Germline CDR1 and CDR2: SGHTA and FQGNSA. The CDR3 has 16 amino acids. In DNA form, the CDR3 reads TGTGCCAGCAGCTCCCTAGTCGGTCCTGATGGAAACACCATATATTTT. Its translation is CASSSLVGPDGNTIYF.

The chain combines TRBV7-8 with TRBJ1-1; TRBD1 might be the D (6 bases). The CDR3 totals 17 residues. The V gene lost 5 bases and the J gene lost 0 bases, with 19 bases spanning the gap. Germline V gene lookup returns CDR1 SGHVS and CDR2 FQNEAQ. CDR3 DNA sequence: TGTGCCAGCAGCCGCGGGGGGGGGCGCACCATGAACACTGAAGCTTTCTTT. This translates into CASSRGGGRTMNTEAFF.

The rearrangement joins TRBV27 to TRBJ2-3, with D possibly being TRBD2 (6 bases). The CDR3 extends over 15 amino acids. Looked up from germline, CDR1 is MNHEY and CDR2 is SMNVEV (reference sequence). V was pared by 5 bases and J by 4 bases, with 16 bases between. The DNA for the CDR3 is TGTGCCAGCAGTCCCTGGGCGGGATTGCCAGATACGCAGTATTTT. Protein product: CASSPWAGLPDTQYF.

This chain uses TRBV5-1 with TRBJ1-3, with D hard to call. V lost 0 bases to trimming and J lost 0 bases, with 7 bases between them. Germline assignment: CDR1 SGHRS and CDR2 YFSETQ. The length of the CDR3 is 15 residues. This chain's CDR3 is CASSLVPGSGNTIYF. CDR3 coding DNA: TGCGCCAGCAGCTTGGTTCCCGGCTCTGGAAACACCATATATTTT. The full variable domain, with the rest looked up from reference TRBV5-1 and TRBJ1-3, is KAGVTQTPRYLIKTRGQQVTLSCSPISGHRSVSWYQQTPGQGLQFLFEYFSETQRNKGNFPGRFSGRQFSNSRSEMNVSTLELGDSALYLCASSLVPGSGNTIYFGEGSWLTVV.

The chain combines TRBV14 with TRBJ2-5, with 15 nucleotides matching TRBD2. Looked up from germline, CDR1 is SGHDN and CDR2 is FVKESK. CDR3 length: 18 residues. Germline trimming cut 2 bases from V and 1 base from J; bases unmatched to any gene: 5. The CDR3 DNA reads TGTGCCAGCAGCCAACGGACTAGCGGGAGGGCCTCCCAAGAGACCCAGTACTTC. Residues: CASSQRTSGRASQETQYF. Based on the CDR3 plus reference TRBV14 and TRBJ2-5, the full variable domain is EAGVTQFPSHSVIEKGQTVTLRCDPISGHDNLYWYRRVMGKEIKFLLHFVKESKQDESGMPNNRFLAERTGGTYSTLKVQPAELEDSGVYFCASSQRTSGRASQETQYFGPGTRLLVL.

The rearrangement uses TRBV7-2 and TRBJ2-5; a possible D gene is TRBD2 (7 bases). The CDR3 totals 14 residues. Trimming pared 0 bases from V and 5 bases from J, leaving 10 bases between. Germline lookup yields CDR1 SGHTA and CDR2 FQGNSA. CDR3 loop: CASSLARGLETQYF. The DNA of the CDR3 is TGTGCCAGCAGCTTAGCGCGGGGGCTGGAGACCCAGTACTTC.